Shown below are 19 T cell receptor beta chains from a single sample sequenced in a study of blood T cell repertoires in COVID-19. TCRdb keeps only in-frame clones here, not all; method: immunoSEQ multiplex PCR. This sample carries 30,000 or so clones, roughly nine tenths of them seen once, and the ten largest clones take about 15%. The source material was peripheral blood. These receptors came from a man older than 75 with acute or convalescent COVID-19.

The chain employs TRBV19 and TRBJ1-6, with D uncertain. The germline V and J ends were trimmed by 3 bases and 9 bases, with 9 bases remaining between them. In germline, CDR1 is LNHDA, CDR2 SQIVND (reference sequence). The CDR3 is 13 residues long. This chain's CDR3 is CASSIRGGSPLHF. The CDR3, as DNA: TGTGCCAGTAGTATTCGGGGAGGTTCACCCCTCCACTTT.

The V gene is TRBV12-5, the J gene TRBJ1-1; D uncertain. The germline gives CDR1 LGHNT, CDR2 FRNRAP. V was clipped by 2 bases and J by 4 bases, with 11 bases between them. CDR3 length: 14 residues. The CDR3 loop reads CASGLRGGGTEAFF. CDR3 bases: TGTGCTAGTGGTTTGCGTGGAGGCGGCACTGAAGCTTTCTTT. Based on the CDR3 plus reference TRBV12-5 and TRBJ1-1, the full variable domain is DARVTQTPRHKVTEMGQEVTMRCQPILGHNTVFWYRQTMMQGLELLAYFRNRAPLDDSGMPKDRFSAEMPDATLATLKIQPSEPRDSAVYFCASGLRGGGTEAFFGQGTRLTVV.

The chain uses TRBV29-1 and TRBJ2-1; 9 positions match TRBD1. The CDR3 contains 14 residues. In germline, CDR1 is SQVTM, CDR2 ANQGSEA. The CDR3 loop is CTGQDRGSYNEQFF. CDR3 nucleotides: TGCACCGGCCAGGACAGGGGATCCTACAATGAGCAGTTCTTC.

The chain recombines TRBV3-1 (or the pseudogene TRBV3-2) with TRBJ1-6, with D possibly being TRBD1 (5 bases). Germline assignment: CDR1 LGHDT and CDR2 YNNKEL (reference sequence). Deletions cut 4 bases from V and 8 bases from J, with 15 bases between. This CDR3 spans 15 amino acids. The CDR3 region has the DNA TGTGCCAGCAGCCCTTTGGGCAGGGTAGATTCACCCCTCCACTTT. This codes for CASSPLGRVDSPLHF.

The rearrangement uses TRBV18 and TRBJ1-1; 8 bases are a match to TRBD1. CDR1 is KGHSH and CDR2 is LQKENI in the germline V gene. The CDR3 totals 16 residues. V shed 3 bases, J shed 3 bases, and the junction held 9 bases outside the gene matches. The CDR3 coding sequence is TGTGCCAGCTCACCTACCGCAGGGGGCAGGTACACTGAAGCTTTCTTT. Translating it yields CASSPTAGGRYTEAFF.

The rearrangement joins TRBV19 to TRBJ1-5, with D possibly being TRBD1 (6 bases). Per the germline V gene, CDR1 is LNHDA and CDR2 is SQIVND (reference sequence). V shed 7 bases and J shed 2 bases, with 15 bases lying between them. This CDR3 region has 15 residues. CDR3 in amino acids: CASTRGTKGNQPQHF. Written as DNA, the CDR3 is TGTGCCAGTACCCGAGGGACAAAGGGCAATCAGCCCCAGCATTTT.

This clone was seen a single time. The rearrangement joins TRBV2 to TRBJ2-5; 7 bases agree with TRBD2. Trimming at V came to 2 bases and at J to 5 bases, leaving 8 bases not matched to a gene. The CDR3 is 15 amino acids. The germline gives CDR1 SNHLY, CDR2 FYNNEI. This chain's CDR3 is CASSETTGGSETQYF. CDR3 coding DNA: TGTGCCAGCAGTGAAACAACGGGGGGAAGTGAGACCCAGTACTTC.

The J gene is TRBJ1-2, the V gene TRBV5-4, with D perhaps TRBD1 (5 bases). The CDR3 has 14 amino acids. The germline CDR1 and CDR2 sequences are SGHNT and YYREEE (reference sequence). The V gene lost 4 bases and the J gene lost 8 bases, with 18 bases spanning the gap. The CDR3 DNA reads TGTGCCAGCAGCCCCCTTTGGGGGAGGGACGGCTACACCTTC. Its translation: CASSPLWGRDGYTF.

The gene calls are TRBV29-1 and TRBJ2-3, with D hard to call. The CDR3 has 13 amino acids. Trimming pared 7 bases from V and 0 bases from J, leaving 11 bases between. Germline CDR1 SQVTM, CDR2 ANQGSEA. The CDR3 nucleotides are TGCAGCGCCGACACCGCTAGCACAGATACGCAGTATTTT. It yields the protein CSADTASTDTQYF.

The gene calls are TRBV19 and TRBJ1-1; 7 nucleotides align to TRBD1. In germline, CDR1 is LNHDA, CDR2 SQIVND (reference sequence). The ends lost 5 bases at V and 3 bases at J; junction bases unmatched: 9. The CDR3 runs to 15 residues. CDR3 sequence: CASSFTFRGDTEAFF. CDR3 sequence (DNA): TGTGCCAGTAGTTTTACATTCAGGGGGGACACTGAAGCTTTCTTT.

The chain recombines TRBV7-2 with TRBJ1-6; no firm D call. The V gene's germline CDR1 is SGHTA and CDR2 FQGNSA. The V and J ends lost 5 bases and 3 bases respectively, with 11 bases between them. This CDR3 spans 15 amino acids. As DNA, the CDR3 is TGTGCCAGCAGCCTAGGTCGGGTCTATAATTCACCCCTCCACTTT. Its protein is CASSLGRVYNSPLHF.

Written as DNA, the CDR3 is TGTGCCAGCAGCCTAGGACAGGTCACCGGGGAGCTGTTTTTT. It specifies CASSLGQVTGELFF. The chain couples TRBV7-2 to TRBJ2-2; 7 positions agree with TRBD1. Trimming at V came to 5 bases and at J to 4 bases, leaving 4 bases not matched to a gene. The CDR3 is made up of 14 amino acids. The germline V gene has CDR1 SGHTA and CDR2 FQGNSA. Drawing the rest from reference TRBV7-2 and TRBJ2-2, the complete variable domain is GAGVSQSPSNKVTEKGKDVELRCDPISGHTALYWYRQSLGQGLEFLIYFQGNSAPDKSGLPSDRFSAERTGGSVSTLTIQRTQQEDSAVYLCASSLGQVTGELFFGEGSRLTVL.

The chain carries TRBV9 and TRBJ1-2, with D maybe TRBD1 (6 bases). The CDR3 spans 14 residues. The V end was cut by 4 bases, the J end by 7 bases, with 17 bases between. Germline V CDR1 and CDR2: SGDLS, YYNGEE. The CDR3 DNA follows: TGTGCCAGCAGCCCCCGGGGGCGGGAGGTTGGCTACACCTTC. It yields the protein CASSPRGREVGYTF.

V and J are TRBV24-1 and TRBJ2-7; 11 nucleotides line up with TRBD1. J was trimmed by 4 bases and V by 9 bases; bases with no gene match: 4. CDR1 and CDR2 (germline): KGHDR, SFDVKD. This CDR3 spans 13 amino acids. The CDR3 protein is CATLGQGAYEQYF. The CDR3 bases are TGTGCCACCCTAGGACAGGGGGCTTACGAGCAGTACTTC.

This chain connects TRBV2 to TRBJ1-2; D is undetermined. V was pared by 6 bases and J by 4 bases, with 15 bases between. The CDR3 sequence is 14 residues long. The germline V gene has CDR1 SNHLY and CDR2 FYNNEI. CDR3 sequence: CASRPNTVSYGYTF. The CDR3 DNA reads TGTGCCAGCAGACCCAATACCGTTAGCTATGGCTACACCTTC.

The chain recombines TRBV4-1 with TRBJ1-5; 12 bases map to TRBD1. Per germline, CDR1 MGHRA and CDR2 YSYEKL. The CDR3 runs 18 residues. V lost 4 bases, J lost 4 bases, and 11 bases stayed unmatched. This CDR3 is CASSLTLRGQGANQPQHF. CDR3 bases: TGCGCCAGCAGCCTCACGTTGAGGGGACAGGGGGCTAATCAGCCCCAGCATTTT.

This chain uses TRBV6-5 with TRBJ2-3; possibly TRBD1 for D (7 bases). CDR3 size: 15 residues. Germline V gene sequence: CDR1 MNHEY, CDR2 SVGAGI. V was clipped by 6 bases and J by 7 bases, with 20 bases between them. The CDR3 sequence is CASSPLRRGPHTQYF. The CDR3 nucleotides are TGTGCCAGCAGCCCCCTTCGGAGGGGGCCCCATACGCAGTATTTT.

V usage is TRBV9 and J usage is TRBJ1-1; D not certain. Trimming shortened V by 0 bases and J by 1 base, and 10 bases separated the two germline ends. This CDR3 contains 15 residues. Germline assignment: CDR1 SGDLS and CDR2 YYNGEE. The CDR3 loop is CASSVGGTANTEAFF. DNA for the CDR3: TGTGCCAGCAGCGTAGGAGGAACGGCGAACACTGAAGCTTTCTTT.

CDR3 region: CASSHRGAGQINSPLHF. The CDR3 bases are TGTGCCAGCAGCCACCGAGGGGCGGGACAGATTAATTCACCCCTCCACTTT. The chain uses TRBV7-9 and TRBJ1-6, with 7 positions matching TRBD1. J gave up 6 bases and V 5 bases, and 13 bases lay outside the gene matches. CDR3 length: 17 residues. The V gene's germline CDR1 is SEHNR and CDR2 FQNEAQ (reference sequence). The whole variable domain, filled in from reference TRBV7-9 and TRBJ1-6, reads DTGVSQNPRHKITKRGQNVTFRCDPISEHNRLYWYRQTLGQGPEFLTYFQNEAQLEKSRLLSDRFSAERPKGSFSTLEIQRTEQGDSAMYLCASSHRGAGQINSPLHFGNGTRLTVT.